A selection of T cell receptor beta chains follows, all from one sample in a study of blood T cell repertoires in COVID-19. Libraries were prepared by immunoSEQ multiplex PCR; TCRdb keeps only in-frame clonotypes and omits some of them. The repertoire includes hundreds of thousands of clones, about 90% of them detected once, and less than 3.5% sits in the top ten. What was sequenced was PBMCs or T cells enriched from blood (not recorded which). These receptors all come from a woman aged 50 to 60 who had been exposed to COVID-19. CDR3s include the opening cysteine and the closing phenylalanine or tryptophan. A D gene is named only where the DNA matches it firmly. Clone size is not always given. Where it is, it says once, few, many or a class for expanded clones.

v_gene,abundance,d_gene,j_gene,CDR3nt,CDR3aa
TRBV30,NA,TRBD1,TRBJ2-7,TGTGCCTCACAGGGGACCTTCTCCTACGAGCAGTACTTC,CASQGTFSYEQYF
TRBV24-1,NA,TRBD1,TRBJ1-5,TGTGCCACCGGGACAGGGAAGGGCTCGCCCCAGCATTTT,CATGTGKGSPQHF
TRBV15,NA,NA,TRBJ1-4,TGTGCCACCAGCAGAGATCGGGGAAATAATGAAAAACTGTTTTTT,CATSRDRGNNEKLFF
TRBV9,once,NA,TRBJ2-6,TGTGCCAGCAGCCATACAAACACTAGGGCCAACTCTGGGGCCAACGTCCTGACTTTC,CASSHTNTRANSGANVLTF
TRBV6-1,NA,NA,TRBJ1-5,TGTGCCAGCAGTGAAGTTAGAGGGGGTCGTCAGCCCCAGCATTTT,CASSEVRGGRQPQHF
TRBV6-5,NA,TRBD1,TRBJ1-2,TGTGCCAGCAGCGGATGGACAGGGGACTATGGCTACACCTTC,CASSGWTGDYGYTF
TRBV13,NA,TRBD2,TRBJ2-3,TGTGCCAGCAGCTTAGAGTGGACCAGCGGGGGTAGCACAGATACGCAGTATTTT,CASSLEWTSGGSTDTQYF
TRBV28,once,NA,TRBJ1-2,TGTGCCAGCAGTTTATTTTGGGGAGATGGCTACACCTTC,CASSLFWGDGYTF
TRBV7-9,once,NA,TRBJ1-2,TGTGCCAGCAGCCCGACAGCATATGGCTACACCTTC,CASSPTAYGYTF
TRBV2,NA,TRBD1,TRBJ2-3,TGTGCCAGCAGTGGCCGGGACAGGGGGAGATCAGATACGCAGTATTTT,CASSGRDRGRSDTQYF
TRBV7-9,NA,TRBD1,TRBJ2-7,TGTGCCAGCAGATCTACAGGGACAGGCGACGAGCAGTACTTC,CASRSTGTGDEQYF
TRBV7-7,NA,TRBD2,TRBJ2-2,TGTGCTAGCAGACTAGCGGGGGGGACCGGGGAGCTGTTTTTT,CASRLAGGTGELFF
TRBV20-1,NA,NA,TRBJ1-6,TGCAGTGCTAGTGACCGCCAGGGGATCAATTCACCCCTCCACTTT,CSASDRQGINSPLHF
TRBV6-2/TRBV6-3,once,NA,TRBJ1-5,TGTGCCAGCAGTTACCCCCGGGCGAGCGGTAGCAATCAGCCCCAGCATTTT,CASSYPRASGSNQPQHF
TRBV28,NA,TRBD1,TRBJ1-6,TGTGCCAGCAGAGATCCGGGACAGGGCAAAGATTCACCCCTCCACTTT,CASRDPGQGKDSPLHF
TRBV4-2,NA,NA,TRBJ1-5,TGTGCCAGCAGCCCGAGCTTGCTGGAGCGCGGCGGGAGCAATCAGCCCCAGCATTTT,CASSPSLLERGGSNQPQHF
TRBV28,NA,NA,TRBJ1-2,TGTGCCAGCAGGGACGTTGGACAGATGTTCTATGGCTACACCTTC,CASRDVGQMFYGYTF
TRBV7-2,NA,NA,TRBJ1-3,TGTGCCAGCAGCTTAGAAAGCGGCTCTGGAAACACCATATATTTT,CASSLESGSGNTIYF
TRBV28,NA,NA,TRBJ1-2,TGTGCCAGCAGTTTAAGCGGACAGTATGGCTACACCTTC,CASSLSGQYGYTF
TRBV28,NA,NA,TRBJ1-2,TGTGCCAGCAGTTCCTCCGGGGGAGGTAACTATGGCTACACCTTC,CASSSSGGGNYGYTF
TRBV6-1,NA,TRBD1,TRBJ2-2,TGTGCCAGCAGTGGAAGGAGACCGGACAGGGGCAGTAAGGTTAACGGGGAGCTGTTTTTT,CASSGRRPDRGSKVNGELFF
TRBV19,NA,NA,TRBJ1-2,TGTGCCAGTAGTTCTAACGTAGGAGGGTATGGCTACACCTTC,CASSSNVGGYGYTF
TRBV7-2,NA,NA,TRBJ1-2,TGTGCCAGCAGCTCCGCCCCCCGGGGTGGCCCTTCTAACTATGGCTACACCTTC,CASSSAPRGGPSNYGYTF
TRBV21-1,NA,NA,TRBJ1-5,TGTGCCAGCAGCAAAAGAGTCGGTAGGAGGGAGGGGCTGGAACCTTCCTATAGCAATCAGCCCCAGCATTTT,CASSKRVGRREGLEPSYSNQPQHF
TRBV4-2,NA,TRBD2,TRBJ2-3,TGTGCCAGCAGCCAAGATGACGCAGCGGGGGGGATTTATACGCAGTATTTT,CASSQDDAAGGIYTQYF
TRBV5-1,NA,NA,TRBJ2-2,TGCGCCAGCAACGAACAGGGATACACCGGGGAGCTGTTTTTT,CASNEQGYTGELFF
TRBV4-1,NA,TRBD2,TRBJ2-5,TGCGCCAGCAGCCAAGAGGCGGGGGGGCGAGAGACCCAGTACTTC,CASSQEAGGRETQYF
TRBV3-1/TRBV3-2,NA,TRBD1,TRBJ2-2,TGTGCCACCGCACAGGGGACCGGGGAGCTGTTTTTT,CATAQGTGELFF
TRBV7-9,NA,NA,TRBJ2-5,TGTGCCAGCAGCTTAGGGGCAGGGCTCCAAGAGACCCAGTACTTC,CASSLGAGLQETQYF
TRBV28,NA,TRBD1,TRBJ1-5,TGTGCCAGTACAGATATGGACAGGGCCCTTTATAGCAATCAGCCCCAGCATTTT,CASTDMDRALYSNQPQHF
TRBV7-2,NA,TRBD1,TRBJ1-1,TGTGCCAGCAGTCGACAGGGGACGAACACTGAAGCTTTCTTT,CASSRQGTNTEAFF
TRBV5-4,NA,NA,TRBJ1-1,TGTGCCAGCAGCTTAAGTGGAGGCACTGAAGCTTTCTTT,CASSLSGGTEAFF
TRBV5-4,NA,NA,TRBJ2-3,TGTGCCAGCAGCCTCGTAGGGGGGGCAACAGATACGCAGTATTTT,CASSLVGGATDTQYF
TRBV7-2,NA,TRBD1,TRBJ1-6,TGTGCCAGCAGCTTAAGGACAGGGGAGAGAAGTTCACCCCTCCACTTT,CASSLRTGERSSPLHF
TRBV11-2,NA,TRBD1,TRBJ1-6,TGTGCCAGCAGCCGACAGGGTTATTCACCCCTCCACTTT,CASSRQGYSPLHF
TRBV19,NA,NA,TRBJ1-2,TGTGCCAGTAGTATAGGGCAGCGAAATAACTATGGCTACACCTTC,CASSIGQRNNYGYTF
TRBV27,NA,NA,TRBJ1-6,TGTGCCAGCAGTTTGGACAGTACCAATTCACCCCTCCACTTT,CASSLDSTNSPLHF
TRBV4-1,NA,NA,TRBJ1-2,TGCGCCAGCAGCCAAGTACAGGCGCTCCTAGGTGGCTACACCTTC,CASSQVQALLGGYTF
TRBV2,NA,NA,TRBJ1-5,TGTGCCAGCAGTGTTGGGGCCAAGCAGCCCCAGCATTTT,CASSVGAKQPQHF
TRBV7-9,NA,NA,TRBJ2-3,TGTGCCAGCAGCTTGAGAGGGGAGGTCACAGATACGCAGTATTTT,CASSLRGEVTDTQYF
TRBV4-1,NA,TRBD2,TRBJ2-7,TGCGCCAGCAGCCAAGATGGGAGGGCAGGGTCGTACGAGCAGTACTTC,CASSQDGRAGSYEQYF
TRBV3-1/TRBV3-2,few,NA,TRBJ2-1,TGTGCCAGCAGCCCTTACGCAGGGTTTTACAATGAGCAGTTCTTC,CASSPYAGFYNEQFF
TRBV19,once,NA,TRBJ2-2,TGTGCCAGCCACAACAGGGCCTGGTACACCGGGGAGCTGTTTTTT,CASHNRAWYTGELFF
TRBV10-3,NA,NA,TRBJ2-7,TGTGCCATCGGGGAGTCCTACGAGCAGTACTTC,CAIGESYEQYF
TRBV28,NA,NA,TRBJ2-2,TGTGCCAGCAGTCACTCCCGGTCCGGGGAGCTGTTTTTT,CASSHSRSGELFF